The clone carrying this T cell receptor beta chain has only a few counts. The sample is drawn from a study of early T cells in non-severe SARS-CoV-2 infection. Trimming shortened V by 5 bases and J by 4 bases, and 9 bases separated the two germline ends. The CDR3 has 13 residues. From germline, CDR1 is LNHDA and CDR2 SQIVND (reference sequence). TCRdb used MiXCR to reprocess the 5' RACE reads, holding one entry per CDR3 protein. The sample carries more than 65,000 distinct CDR3 sequences, roughly 15% recorded once. The rearrangement links TRBV19 to TRBJ1-5; TRBD1 is a possible D gene (6 bases). The material sequenced was whole blood, taken at baseline. The sequence came from an adult who was a healthcare worker with PCR-confirmed SARS-CoV-2 infection or an uninfected control (not recorded which). For the CDR3, the DNA is TGTGCCAGTAGTGTTACAGGGAATCAGCCCCAGCATTTT. It codes for CASSVTGNQPQHF.